The clone carrying this TCR beta chain was found a few times. Looked up from germline, CDR1 is KGHSH and CDR2 is LQKENI. V dropped 0 bases and J dropped 4 bases, with 4 bases sitting between them. CDR3 size: 14 residues. The patients with Susac syndrome satisfied recently defined diagnostic criteria for either definite or probable disease. An input of roughly 0.5 to 1 ug of RNA was subjected to reverse transcription using random hexamers. Amplification of TCR beta CDR3 was carried out by immunoSEQ multiplex PCR, which covered 54 Vbeta and 13 Jbeta segments. A single record per CDR3 protein comes from TCRdb applying MiXCR to the immunoSEQ multiplex PCR reads. The sample has around 150,000 distinct CDR3 sequences; 95% are singletons. These data are taken from a study of CD8 T cells in Susac syndrome.

The TCR was taken from a human donor with Susac syndrome. The chain links TRBV18 to TRBJ2-6; D remains ambiguous. Material for sequencing was CD4+ T cells from PBMCs. In nucleotides, the CDR3 is TGTGCCAGCTCACCACCGGCGGGGGCCAACGTCCTGACTTTC. This codes for CASSPPAGANVLTF.